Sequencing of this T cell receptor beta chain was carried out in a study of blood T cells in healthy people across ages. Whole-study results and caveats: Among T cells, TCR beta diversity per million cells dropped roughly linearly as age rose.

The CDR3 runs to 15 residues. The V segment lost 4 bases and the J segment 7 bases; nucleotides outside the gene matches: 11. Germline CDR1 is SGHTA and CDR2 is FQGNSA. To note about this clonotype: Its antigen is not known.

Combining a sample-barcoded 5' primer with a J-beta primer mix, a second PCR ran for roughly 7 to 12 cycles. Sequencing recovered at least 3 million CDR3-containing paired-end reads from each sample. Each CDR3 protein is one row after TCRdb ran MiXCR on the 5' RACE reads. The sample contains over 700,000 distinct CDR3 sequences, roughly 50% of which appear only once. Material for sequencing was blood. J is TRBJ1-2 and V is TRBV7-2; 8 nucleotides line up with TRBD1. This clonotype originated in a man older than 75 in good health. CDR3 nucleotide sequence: TGTGCCAGCAGCTCTTACGGACAGGGAGTGGGTGGCTACACCTTC. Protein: CASSSYGQGVGGYTF.